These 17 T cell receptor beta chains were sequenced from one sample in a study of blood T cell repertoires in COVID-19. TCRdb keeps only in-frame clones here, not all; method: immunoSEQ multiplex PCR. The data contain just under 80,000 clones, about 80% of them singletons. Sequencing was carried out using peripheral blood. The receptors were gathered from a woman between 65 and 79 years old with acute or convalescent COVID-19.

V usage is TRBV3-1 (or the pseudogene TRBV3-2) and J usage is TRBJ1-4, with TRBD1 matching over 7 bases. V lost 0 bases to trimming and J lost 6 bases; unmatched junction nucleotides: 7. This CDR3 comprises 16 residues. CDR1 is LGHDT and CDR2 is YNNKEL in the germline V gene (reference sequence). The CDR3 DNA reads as TGTGCCAGCAGCCAAGATGGTGGCAGGGGGGATGAAAAACTGTTTTTT. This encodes CASSQDGGRGDEKLFF.

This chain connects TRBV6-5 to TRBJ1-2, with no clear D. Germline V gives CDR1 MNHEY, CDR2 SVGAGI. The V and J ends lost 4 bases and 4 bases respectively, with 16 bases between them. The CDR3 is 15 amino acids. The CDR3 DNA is TGTGCCAGCAGTTCCGCCCAGAGCGGTGGCTATGGCTACACCTTC. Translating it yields CASSSAQSGGYGYTF.

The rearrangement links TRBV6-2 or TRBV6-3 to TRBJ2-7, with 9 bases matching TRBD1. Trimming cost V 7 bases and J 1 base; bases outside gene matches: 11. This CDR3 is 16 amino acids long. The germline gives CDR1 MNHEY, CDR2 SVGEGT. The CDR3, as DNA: TGTGCCAGCATTCACTCAAGACAGGGGGTTTCCTACGAGCAGTACTTC. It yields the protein CASIHSRQGVSYEQYF.

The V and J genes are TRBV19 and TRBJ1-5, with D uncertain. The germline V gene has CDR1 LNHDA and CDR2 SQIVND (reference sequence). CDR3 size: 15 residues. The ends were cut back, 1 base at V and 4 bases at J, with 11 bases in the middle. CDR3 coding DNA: TGTGCCAGTAGTATAGGAGCGCCCGGGAATCAGCCCCAGCATTTT. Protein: CASSIGAPGNQPQHF.

The CDR3 DNA is TGTGCCAGCAGGTATGGGCGGGGGGGCCGGAATGAGCAGTTCTTC. This translates into CASRYGRGGRNEQFF. The chain links TRBV27 to TRBJ2-1; 9 nucleotides line up with TRBD2. V shed 6 bases and J 7 bases; nucleotides not matched to a gene: 10. Germline V gene sequence: CDR1 MNHEY, CDR2 SMNVEV (reference sequence). The CDR3 length is 15 residues.

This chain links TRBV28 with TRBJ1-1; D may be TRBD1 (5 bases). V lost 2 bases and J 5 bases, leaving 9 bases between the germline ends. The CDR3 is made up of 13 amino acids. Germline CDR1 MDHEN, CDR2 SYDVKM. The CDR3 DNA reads TGTGCCAGCAGTTTAGGGGGGGGAACTGAAGCTTTCTTT. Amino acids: CASSLGGGTEAFF. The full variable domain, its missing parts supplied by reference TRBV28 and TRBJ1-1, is DVKVTQSSRYLVKRTGEKVFLECVQDMDHENMFWYRQDPGLGLRLIYFSYDVKMKEKGDIPEGYSVSREKKERFSLILESASTNQTSMYLCASSLGGGTEAFFGQGTRLTVV.

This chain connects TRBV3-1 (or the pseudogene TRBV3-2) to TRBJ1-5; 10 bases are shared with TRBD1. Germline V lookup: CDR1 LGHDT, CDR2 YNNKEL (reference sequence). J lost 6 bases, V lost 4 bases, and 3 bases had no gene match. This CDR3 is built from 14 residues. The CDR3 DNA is TGTGCCAGCAGCCGGAGGACAGGGGGTCAGCCCCAGCATTTT. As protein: CASSRRTGGQPQHF.

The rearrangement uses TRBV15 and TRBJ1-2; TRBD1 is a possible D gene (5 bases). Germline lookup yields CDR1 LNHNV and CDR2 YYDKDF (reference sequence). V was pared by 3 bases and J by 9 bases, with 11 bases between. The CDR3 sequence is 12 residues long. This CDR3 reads CATSSGAGSYTF. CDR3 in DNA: TGTGCCACCAGCAGTGGGGCAGGGAGCTACACCTTC.

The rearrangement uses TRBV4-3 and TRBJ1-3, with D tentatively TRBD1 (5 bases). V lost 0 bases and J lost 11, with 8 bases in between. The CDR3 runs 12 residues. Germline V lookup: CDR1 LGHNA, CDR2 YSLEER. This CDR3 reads CASSQDRAAIYF. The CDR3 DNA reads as TGCGCCAGCAGCCAAGACAGGGCGGCCATATATTTT.

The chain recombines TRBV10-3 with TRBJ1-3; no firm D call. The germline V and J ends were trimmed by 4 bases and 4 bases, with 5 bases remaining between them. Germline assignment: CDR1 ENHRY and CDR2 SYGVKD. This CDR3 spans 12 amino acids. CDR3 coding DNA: TGTGCCATCAGTGTCTCCGGAAACACCATATATTTT. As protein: CAISVSGNTIYF.

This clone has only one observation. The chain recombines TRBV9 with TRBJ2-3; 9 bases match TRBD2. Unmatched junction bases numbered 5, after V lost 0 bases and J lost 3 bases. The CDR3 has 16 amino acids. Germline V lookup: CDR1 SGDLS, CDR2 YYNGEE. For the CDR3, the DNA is TGTGCCAGCAGCGTAGCTGGTAGCGGGGGAACAGATACGCAGTATTTT. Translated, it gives CASSVAGSGGTDTQYF.

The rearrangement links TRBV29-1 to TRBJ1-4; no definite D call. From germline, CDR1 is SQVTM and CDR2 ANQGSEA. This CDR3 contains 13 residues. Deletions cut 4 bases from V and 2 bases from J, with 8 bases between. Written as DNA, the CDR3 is TGCAGCGTTGCGAGGGAGACTAATGAAAAACTGTTTTTT. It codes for CSVARETNEKLFF.

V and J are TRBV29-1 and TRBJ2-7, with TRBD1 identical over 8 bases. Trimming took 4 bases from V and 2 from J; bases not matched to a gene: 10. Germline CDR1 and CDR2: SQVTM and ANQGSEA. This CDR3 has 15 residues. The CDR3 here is CSVARGGTGAYEQYF. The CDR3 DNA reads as TGCAGCGTTGCACGTGGGGGGACAGGAGCCTACGAGCAGTACTTC.

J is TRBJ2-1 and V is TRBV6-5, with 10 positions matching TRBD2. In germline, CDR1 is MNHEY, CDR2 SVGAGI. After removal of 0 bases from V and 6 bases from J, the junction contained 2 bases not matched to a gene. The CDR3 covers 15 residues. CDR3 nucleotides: TGTGCCAGCAGTTACTCTAGCGGGGGGACCAATGAGCAGTTCTTC. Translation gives CASSYSSGGTNEQFF.

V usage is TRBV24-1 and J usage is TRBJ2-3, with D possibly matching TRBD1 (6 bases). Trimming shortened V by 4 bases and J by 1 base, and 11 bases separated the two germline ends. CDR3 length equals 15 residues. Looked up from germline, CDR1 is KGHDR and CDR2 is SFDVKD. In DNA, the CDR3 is TGTGCCACCAGTGAAAAGGGGGTGGGCACAGATACGCAGTATTTT. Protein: CATSEKGVGTDTQYF.

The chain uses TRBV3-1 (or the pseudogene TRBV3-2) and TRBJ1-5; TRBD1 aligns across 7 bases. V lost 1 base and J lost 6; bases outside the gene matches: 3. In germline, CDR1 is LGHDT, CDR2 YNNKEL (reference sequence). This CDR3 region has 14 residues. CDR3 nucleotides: TGTGCCAGCAGCCAAGCAAGGACAGGTCAGCCCCAGCATTTT. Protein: CASSQARTGQPQHF.

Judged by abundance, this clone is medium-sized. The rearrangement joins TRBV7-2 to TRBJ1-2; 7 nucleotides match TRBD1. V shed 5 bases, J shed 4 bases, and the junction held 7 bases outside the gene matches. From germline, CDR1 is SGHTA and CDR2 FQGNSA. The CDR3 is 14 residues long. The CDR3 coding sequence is TGTGCCAGCAGCCCCCAGTGGGACAGCTATGGCTACACCTTC. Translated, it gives CASSPQWDSYGYTF.